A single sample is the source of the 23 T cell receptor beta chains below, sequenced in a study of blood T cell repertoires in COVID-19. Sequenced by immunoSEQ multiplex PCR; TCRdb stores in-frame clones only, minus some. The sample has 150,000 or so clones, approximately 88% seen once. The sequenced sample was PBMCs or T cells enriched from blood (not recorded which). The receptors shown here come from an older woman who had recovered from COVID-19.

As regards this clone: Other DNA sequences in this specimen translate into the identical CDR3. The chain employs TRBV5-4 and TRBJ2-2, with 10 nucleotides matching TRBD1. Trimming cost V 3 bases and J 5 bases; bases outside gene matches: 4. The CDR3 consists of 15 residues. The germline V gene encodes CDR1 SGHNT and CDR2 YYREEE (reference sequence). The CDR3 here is CASSSGTGATGELFF. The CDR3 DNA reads TGTGCCAGCAGCTCCGGGACAGGGGCTACCGGGGAGCTGTTTTTT.

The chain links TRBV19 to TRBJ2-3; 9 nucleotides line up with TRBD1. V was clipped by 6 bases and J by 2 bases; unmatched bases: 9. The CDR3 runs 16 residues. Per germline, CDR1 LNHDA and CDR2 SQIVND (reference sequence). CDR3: CASSQRTGAPTDTQYF. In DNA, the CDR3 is TGTGCCAGTAGCCAACGGACAGGGGCCCCCACAGATACGCAGTATTTT. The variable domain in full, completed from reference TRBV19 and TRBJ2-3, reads DGGITQSPKYLFRKEGQNVTLSCEQNLNHDAMYWYRQDPGQGLRLIYYSQIVNDFQKGDIAEGYSVSREKKESFPLTVTSAQKNPTAFYLCASSQRTGAPTDTQYFGPGTRLTVL.

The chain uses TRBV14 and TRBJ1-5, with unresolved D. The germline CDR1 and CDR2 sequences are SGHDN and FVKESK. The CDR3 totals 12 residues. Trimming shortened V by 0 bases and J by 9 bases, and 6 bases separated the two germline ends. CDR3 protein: CASSQDFGPQHF. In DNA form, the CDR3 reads TGTGCCAGCAGCCAAGATTTCGGGCCCCAGCATTTT.

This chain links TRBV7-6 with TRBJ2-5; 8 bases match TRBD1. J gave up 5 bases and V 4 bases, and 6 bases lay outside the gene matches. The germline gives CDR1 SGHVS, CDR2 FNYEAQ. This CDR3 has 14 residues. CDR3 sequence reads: CASSSTGGLETQYF. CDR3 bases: TGTGCCAGCAGCTCCACAGGGGGGTTGGAGACCCAGTACTTC.

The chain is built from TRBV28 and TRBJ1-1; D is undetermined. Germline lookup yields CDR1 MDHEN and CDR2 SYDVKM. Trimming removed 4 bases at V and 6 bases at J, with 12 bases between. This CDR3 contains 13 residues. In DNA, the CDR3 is TGTGCCAGCAGTTCTCCTACCACGGCTGAAGCTTTCTTT. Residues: CASSSPTTAEAFF.

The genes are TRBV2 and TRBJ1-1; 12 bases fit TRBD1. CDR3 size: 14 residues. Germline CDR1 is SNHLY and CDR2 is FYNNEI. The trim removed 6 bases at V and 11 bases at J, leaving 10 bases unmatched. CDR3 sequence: CASSWGQGAQGAFF. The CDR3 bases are TGTGCCAGCAGCTGGGGACAGGGGGCGCAGGGGGCTTTCTTT.

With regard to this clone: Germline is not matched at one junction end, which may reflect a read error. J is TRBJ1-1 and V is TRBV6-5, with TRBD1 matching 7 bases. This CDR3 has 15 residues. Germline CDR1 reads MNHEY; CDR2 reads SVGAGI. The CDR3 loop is CASSDSGGGNTEAFF. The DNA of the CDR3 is TGTGCCAGCAGTGACTCAGGGGGGGGGAACACTGAAGCTTTCTTT.

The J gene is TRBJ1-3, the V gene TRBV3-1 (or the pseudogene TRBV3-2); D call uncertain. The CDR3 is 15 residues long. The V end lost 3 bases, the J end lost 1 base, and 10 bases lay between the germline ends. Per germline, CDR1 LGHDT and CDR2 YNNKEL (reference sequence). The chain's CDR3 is CASSQPGSSGNTIYF. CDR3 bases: TGTGCCAGCAGCCAGCCCGGGTCTTCTGGAAACACCATATATTTT.

CDR3 sequence: CAYRDLYGYTF. The CDR3 nucleotides read TGTGCCTACCGGGATCTTTATGGCTACACCTTC. V usage is TRBV6-5 and J usage is TRBJ1-2; D call uncertain. The CDR3 has 11 residues. CDR1 and CDR2 (germline): MNHEY, SVGAGI. V was cut by 11 bases and J by 5 bases, with 12 bases left in between.

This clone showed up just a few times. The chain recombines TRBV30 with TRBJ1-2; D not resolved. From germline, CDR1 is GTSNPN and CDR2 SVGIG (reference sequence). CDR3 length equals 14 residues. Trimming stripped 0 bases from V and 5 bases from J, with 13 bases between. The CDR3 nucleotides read TGTGCCTGGAGTGTAGGCGGCGATAGTTATGGCTACACCTTC. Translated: CAWSVGGDSYGYTF.

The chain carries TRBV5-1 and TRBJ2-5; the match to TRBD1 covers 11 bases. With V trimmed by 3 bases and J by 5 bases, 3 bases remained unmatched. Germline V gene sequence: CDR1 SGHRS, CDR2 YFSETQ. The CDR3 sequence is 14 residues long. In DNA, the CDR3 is TGCGCCAGCAGCTGGACAGGGGGCGAGGAGACCCAGTACTTC. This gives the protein CASSWTGGEETQYF.

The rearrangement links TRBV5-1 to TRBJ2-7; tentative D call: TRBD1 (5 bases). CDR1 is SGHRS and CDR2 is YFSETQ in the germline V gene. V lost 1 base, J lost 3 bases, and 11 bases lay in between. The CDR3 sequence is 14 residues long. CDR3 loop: CASSLQGDSYEQYF. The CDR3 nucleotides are TGCGCCAGCAGCTTGCAAGGCGACAGCTACGAGCAGTACTTC.

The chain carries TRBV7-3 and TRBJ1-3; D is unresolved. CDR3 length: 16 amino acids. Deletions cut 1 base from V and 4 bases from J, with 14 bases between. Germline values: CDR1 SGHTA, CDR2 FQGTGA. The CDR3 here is CASSLNAGELGNTIYF. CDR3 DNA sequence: TGTGCCAGCAGCTTAAATGCCGGAGAGTTGGGAAACACCATATATTTT.

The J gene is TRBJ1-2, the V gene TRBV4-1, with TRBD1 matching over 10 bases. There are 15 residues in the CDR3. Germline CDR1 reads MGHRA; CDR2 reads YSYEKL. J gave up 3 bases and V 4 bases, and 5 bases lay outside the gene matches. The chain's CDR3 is CASSRLDRGDYGYTF. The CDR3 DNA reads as TGCGCCAGCAGCCGCTTGGACAGGGGGGACTATGGCTACACCTTC.

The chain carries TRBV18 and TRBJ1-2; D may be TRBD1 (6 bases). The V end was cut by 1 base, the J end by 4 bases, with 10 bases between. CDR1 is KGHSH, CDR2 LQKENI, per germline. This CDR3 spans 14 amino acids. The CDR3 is CASSPLGQIYGYTF. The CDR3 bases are TGTGCCAGCTCACCACTGGGACAAATCTATGGCTACACCTTC.

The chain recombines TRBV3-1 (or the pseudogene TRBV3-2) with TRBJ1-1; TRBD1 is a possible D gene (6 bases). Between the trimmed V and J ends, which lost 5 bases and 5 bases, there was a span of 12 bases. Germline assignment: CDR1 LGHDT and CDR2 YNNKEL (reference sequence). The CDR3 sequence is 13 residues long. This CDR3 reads CASSARQGTEAFF. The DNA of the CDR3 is TGTGCCAGCAGCGCCCGGCAGGGGACTGAAGCTTTCTTT.

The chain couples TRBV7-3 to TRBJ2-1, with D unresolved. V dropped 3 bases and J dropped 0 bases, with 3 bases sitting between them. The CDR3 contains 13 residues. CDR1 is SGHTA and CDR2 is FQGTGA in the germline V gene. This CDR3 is CASSLSSYNEQFF. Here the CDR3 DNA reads TGTGCCAGCAGCTTGAGCTCCTACAATGAGCAGTTCTTC.

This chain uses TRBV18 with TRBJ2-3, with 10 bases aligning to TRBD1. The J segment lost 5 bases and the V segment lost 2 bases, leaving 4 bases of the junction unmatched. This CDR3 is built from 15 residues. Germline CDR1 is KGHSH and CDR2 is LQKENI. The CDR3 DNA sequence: TGTGCCAGCTCACCAGGACAGGGGGGCGTAGATACGCAGTATTTT. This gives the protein CASSPGQGGVDTQYF.

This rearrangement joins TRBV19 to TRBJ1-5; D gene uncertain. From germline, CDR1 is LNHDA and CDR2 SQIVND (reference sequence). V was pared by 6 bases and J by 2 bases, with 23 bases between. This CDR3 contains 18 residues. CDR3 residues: CASRRTEKVGLRNQPQHF. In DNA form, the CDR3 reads TGTGCCAGTAGGAGAACAGAAAAGGTGGGTCTCCGCAATCAGCCCCAGCATTTT.

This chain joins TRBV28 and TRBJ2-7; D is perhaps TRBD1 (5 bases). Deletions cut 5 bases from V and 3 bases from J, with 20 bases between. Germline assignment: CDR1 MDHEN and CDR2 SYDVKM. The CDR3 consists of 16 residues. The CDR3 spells CASSPYGRGGYYEQYF. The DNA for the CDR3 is TGTGCCAGCAGTCCTTATGGAAGGGGCGGATACTACGAGCAGTACTTC.

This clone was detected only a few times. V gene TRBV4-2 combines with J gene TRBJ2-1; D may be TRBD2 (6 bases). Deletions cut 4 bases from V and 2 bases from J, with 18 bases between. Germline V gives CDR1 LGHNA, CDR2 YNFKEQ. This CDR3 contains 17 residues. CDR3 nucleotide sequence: TGTGCCAGCAGCCGAAGGGTCCTAGCGACAACCTACAATGAGCAGTTCTTC. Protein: CASSRRVLATTYNEQFF.

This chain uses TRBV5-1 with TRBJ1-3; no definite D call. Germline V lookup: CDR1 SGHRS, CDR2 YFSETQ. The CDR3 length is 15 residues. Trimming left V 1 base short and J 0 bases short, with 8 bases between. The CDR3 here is CASSLPASSGNTIYF. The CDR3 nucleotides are TGCGCCAGCAGCTTGCCAGCGTCCTCTGGAAACACCATATATTTT. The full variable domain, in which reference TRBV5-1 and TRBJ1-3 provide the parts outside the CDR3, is KAGVTQTPRYLIKTRGQQVTLSCSPISGHRSVSWYQQTPGQGLQFLFEYFSETQRNKGNFPGRFSGRQFSNSRSEMNVSTLELGDSALYLCASSLPASSGNTIYFGEGSWLTVV.

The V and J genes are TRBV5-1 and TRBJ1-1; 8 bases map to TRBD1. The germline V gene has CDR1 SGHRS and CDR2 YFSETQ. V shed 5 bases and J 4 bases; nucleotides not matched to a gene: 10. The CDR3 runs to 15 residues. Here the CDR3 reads CASRSDDRGGTEAFF. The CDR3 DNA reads TGCGCCAGCAGATCAGATGACAGGGGAGGCACTGAAGCTTTCTTT.